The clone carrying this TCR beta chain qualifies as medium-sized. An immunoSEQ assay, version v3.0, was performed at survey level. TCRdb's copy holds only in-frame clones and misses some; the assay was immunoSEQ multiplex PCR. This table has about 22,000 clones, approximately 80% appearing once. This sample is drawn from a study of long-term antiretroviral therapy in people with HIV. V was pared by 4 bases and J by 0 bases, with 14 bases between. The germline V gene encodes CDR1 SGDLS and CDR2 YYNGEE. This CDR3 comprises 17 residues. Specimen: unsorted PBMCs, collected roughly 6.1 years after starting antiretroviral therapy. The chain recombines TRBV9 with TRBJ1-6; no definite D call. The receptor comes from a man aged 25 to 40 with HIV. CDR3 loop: CASSPRSPISYNSPLHF. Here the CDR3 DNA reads TGTGCCAGCAGCCCCCGGAGTCCGATCTCCTATAATTCACCCCTCCACTTT.